This T cell receptor (beta chain) was documented in a study of beta chain features in type 1 diabetes. Study-wide points: Researchers report that Type 1 diabetes patients had moderately but significantly shorter TCRB CDR3s across all four CD4+ subsets.

As every portion of the isolated RNA was reverse transcribed, the sequencing read expressed TCRB transcripts. Measured with immunoSEQ multiplex PCR; TCRdb has only the in-frame clones, and not every one. This sample has 600,000 to 700,000 clones, with 12% found just once. CDR3 length: 13 residues. Germline V gives CDR1 KGHSH, CDR2 LQKENI. Deletions cut 0 bases from V and 4 bases from J, with 7 bases between. This clone turned up a few times. What it binds is not known. Different DNA sequences within this sample yield the same CDR3. The receptor was derived from a man aged 25-45 years with type 1 diabetes. The gene calls are TRBV18 and TRBJ2-7; no clear D. Sequences were obtained from naive CD4+ T cells from blood. CDR3 region: CASSPPVSYEQYF. In nucleotides, the CDR3 is TGTGCCAGCTCACCACCGGTGAGTTACGAGCAGTACTTC.